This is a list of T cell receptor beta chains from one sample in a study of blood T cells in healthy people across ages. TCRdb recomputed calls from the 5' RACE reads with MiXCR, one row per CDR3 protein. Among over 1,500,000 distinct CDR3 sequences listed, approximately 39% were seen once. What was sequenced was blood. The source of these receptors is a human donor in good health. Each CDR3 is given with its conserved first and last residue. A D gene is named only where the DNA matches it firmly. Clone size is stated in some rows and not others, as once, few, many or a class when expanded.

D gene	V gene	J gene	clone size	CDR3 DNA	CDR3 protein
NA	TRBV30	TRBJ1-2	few	TGTGCCTGGAGTGTTTCTAACTATGGCTACACCTTC	CAWSVSNYGYTF
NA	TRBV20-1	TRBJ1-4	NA	TGCAGTGCCTTGGACGAGGGAACTGAAAAACTGTTTTTT	CSALDEGTEKLFF
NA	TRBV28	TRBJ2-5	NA	TGTGCCAGCAGGACGACGGGGGAGACCCAGTACTTC	CASRTTGETQYF
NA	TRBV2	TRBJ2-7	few	TGTGCCAGCACGGAGGGGCGCACCTACGAGCAGTACTTC	CASTEGRTYEQYF
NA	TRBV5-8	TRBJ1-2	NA	TGTGCCAGCACGGCGGTTGGCTACACCTTC	CASTAVGYTF
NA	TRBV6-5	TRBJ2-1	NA	TGTGCCAGCAGTTACTCGAATGGGGGGCAGTTCTTC	CASSYSNGGQFF
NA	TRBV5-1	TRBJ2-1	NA	TGCGCCAGCAACGCTACCGGGTCCTACAATGAGCGGTTCTTC	CASNATGSYNERFF
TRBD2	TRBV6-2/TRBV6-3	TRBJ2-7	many	TGTGCCAGCACCGAGGGACTAGCAGAGTACGAGCAGTACTTC	CASTEGLAEYEQYF
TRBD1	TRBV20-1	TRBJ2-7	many	TGCAGTGCTTCTCAGGGGGCCTACGAGCAGTACTTC	CSASQGAYEQYF
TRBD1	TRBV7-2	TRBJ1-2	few	TGTGCCAGCAGCCCCCGGACAGGGGCATCTGGCTACACCTTC	CASSPRTGASGYTF
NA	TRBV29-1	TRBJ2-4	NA	TGCAGCGTTGGGGTGTTTAACATTCAGTACTTC	CSVGVFNIQYF
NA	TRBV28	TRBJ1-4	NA	TGTGCCATCAGAGGGGCGGTTGATGAAAAACTGTTTTTT	CAIRGAVDEKLFF
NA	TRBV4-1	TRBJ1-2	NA	TGCGCCAGCAGCCAAGAACAGGCTGGTAACTATGGCTACACCTTC	CASSQEQAGNYGYTF
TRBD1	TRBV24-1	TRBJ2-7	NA	TGTGCCACCAGTGATCGGAGAGGGGGCGTGGACGAGCAGTACTTC	CATSDRRGGVDEQYF
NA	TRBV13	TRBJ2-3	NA	TGTGCCAGCAGCTTAATAAGGGGGGGGCCAACAGATACGCAGTATTTT	CASSLIRGGPTDTQYF
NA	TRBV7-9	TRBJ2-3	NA	TGTGCCAGCAGCTCCCCCTCAAGCCGCACAGATACGCAGTATTTT	CASSSPSSRTDTQYF
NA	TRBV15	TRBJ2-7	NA	TGTGCCACCAGCAGAGTTAAGAACTACGAGCAGTACTTC	CATSRVKNYEQYF
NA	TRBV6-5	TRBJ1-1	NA	TGTGCCAGCACCCTAGGGGGTGAGGCTGAAGCTTTCTTT	CASTLGGEAEAFF
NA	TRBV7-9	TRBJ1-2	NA	TGTGCCAGCAGCTCCCCGGGAGGGAAAGTGCCGTTTACCTATGGCTACACCTTC	CASSSPGGKVPFTYGYTF
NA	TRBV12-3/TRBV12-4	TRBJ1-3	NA	TGTGCCAGCAGTCGTATGACTGCCTTCTCTGGAAACACCATATATTTT	CASSRMTAFSGNTIYF
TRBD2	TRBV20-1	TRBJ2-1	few	TGCAGTGCTAGCGGGGGGGCCGTCTACAATGAGCAGTTCTTC	CSASGGAVYNEQFF
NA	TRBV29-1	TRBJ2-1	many	TGCAGCGTTCGCCGGCCATCAGGGGACAATGAGCAGTTCTTC	CSVRRPSGDNEQFF
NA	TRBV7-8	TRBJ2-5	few	TGTGCCAGCAGCTTAGGTCCGGGGGCGACTCAGGAGACCCAGTACTTC	CASSLGPGATQETQYF
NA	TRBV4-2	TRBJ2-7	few	TGTGCCAGCAGCCAAGATCTCCCAGACTATGGGTTCGAGCAGTACTTC	CASSQDLPDYGFEQYF
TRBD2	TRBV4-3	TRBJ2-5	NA	TGCGCCAGCAGCCAAGATCCAATAAGCGGGGGGGTTTTATTTGAGACCCAGTACTTC	CASSQDPISGGVLFETQYF